This is a list of T cell receptor beta chains from one sample in a study of beta chain features in type 1 diabetes. Profiled with immunoSEQ multiplex PCR; TCRdb holds only in-frame clones, not every one. The data contain 250,000 to 400,000 clones, around 13% of them singletons. The sequenced sample consisted of central memory CD4+ T cells from blood. Source of these receptors: a man aged 25 to 40 in good health. The CDR3 runs from the conserved cysteine through the conserved F or W. The order of the fields is clone size, D gene, V gene, J gene, CDR3 DNA, CDR3 protein. The D gene is left open where the match is weak. Size is stated for part of the rows, as once, few or many counts, or as a class when the clone is expanded.

clone_size: -
d_call: TRBD1
v_call: TRBV29-1
j_call: TRBJ1-1
cdr3_nt: TGCAGCGCGGGACAGGGGATAGGCACTGAAGCTTTCTTT
cdr3_aa: CSAGQGIGTEAFF

clone_size: -
d_call: -
v_call: TRBV18
j_call: TRBJ2-5
cdr3_nt: TGTGCCAGCTCGGGGAATTTAGAAGAGACCCAGTACTTC
cdr3_aa: CASSGNLEETQYF

clone_size: few
d_call: -
v_call: TRBV7-2
j_call: TRBJ2-1
cdr3_nt: TGTGCCAGCAGCTTACGGGACTTTCGGTACAATGAGCAGTTCTTC
cdr3_aa: CASSLRDFRYNEQFF

clone_size: few
d_call: -
v_call: TRBV5-6
j_call: TRBJ1-2
cdr3_nt: TGTGCCAGCAGCTTGGGGGACACCTACACCTTC
cdr3_aa: CASSLGDTYTF

clone_size: -
d_call: -
v_call: TRBV28
j_call: TRBJ1-3
cdr3_nt: TGTGCCAGCAGTTTAAAAGTGGACACCATATATTTT
cdr3_aa: CASSLKVDTIYF

clone_size: -
d_call: -
v_call: TRBV14
j_call: TRBJ1-2
cdr3_nt: TGTGCCAGCAGCCACTTGACGGCCAACTATGGCTACACCTTC
cdr3_aa: CASSHLTANYGYTF

clone_size: -
d_call: -
v_call: TRBV11-3
j_call: TRBJ2-1
cdr3_nt: TGTGCCAGCAGCTTAAGTAACAGCCAAGGATACAATGAGCAGTTCTTC
cdr3_aa: CASSLSNSQGYNEQFF

clone_size: few
d_call: -
v_call: TRBV11-2
j_call: TRBJ2-5
cdr3_nt: TGTGCCAGCAGCTTAGCCAGTTATCGAGGGGAGACCCAGTACTTC
cdr3_aa: CASSLASYRGETQYF

clone_size: few
d_call: -
v_call: TRBV19
j_call: TRBJ1-2
cdr3_nt: TGTGCCAGAAACCGTACAGGGTATGGCTACACCTTC
cdr3_aa: CARNRTGYGYTF

clone_size: -
d_call: TRBD1
v_call: TRBV11-2
j_call: TRBJ1-2
cdr3_nt: TGTGCCAGCGGACCAGGGACAGGGCTTAACTATGGCTACACCTTC
cdr3_aa: CASGPGTGLNYGYTF

clone_size: few
d_call: -
v_call: TRBV4-3
j_call: TRBJ1-6
cdr3_nt: TGCGCCAGCAGCCACGGGATAGCGGTTGGTTCACCCCTCCACTTT
cdr3_aa: CASSHGIAVGSPLHF

clone_size: -
d_call: TRBD2
v_call: TRBV9
j_call: TRBJ2-3
cdr3_nt: TGTGCCAGCAGCGTAGGAGTTCGAACGGGGGGGACAGATACGCAGTATTTT
cdr3_aa: CASSVGVRTGGTDTQYF

clone_size: few
d_call: -
v_call: TRBV4-1
j_call: TRBJ1-5
cdr3_nt: TGCGCCAGCAGCCGGGACCCAGAAGATCAGCCCCAGCATTTT
cdr3_aa: CASSRDPEDQPQHF

clone_size: few
d_call: TRBD2
v_call: TRBV5-4
j_call: TRBJ2-3
cdr3_nt: TGTGCCAGCACCTCCGGGGGAGGGACAGATACGCAGTATTTT
cdr3_aa: CASTSGGGTDTQYF

clone_size: -
d_call: -
v_call: TRBV5-4
j_call: TRBJ1-2
cdr3_nt: TGTGCCAGCAGCTCCGGTCAGAACTATGGCTACACCTTC
cdr3_aa: CASSSGQNYGYTF

clone_size: few
d_call: TRBD2
v_call: TRBV4-2
j_call: TRBJ2-5
cdr3_nt: TGTGCCAGCAGCCAAGATGGGACTAGCGGGAGCAGCGAGACCCAGTACTTC
cdr3_aa: CASSQDGTSGSSETQYF

clone_size: once
d_call: -
v_call: TRBV6-6
j_call: TRBJ2-2
cdr3_nt: TGTGCCAGCAGTTACTGGCAGGGTAGTGGCACCGGGGAGCTGTTTTTT
cdr3_aa: CASSYWQGSGTGELFF

clone_size: -
d_call: TRBD1
v_call: TRBV11-2
j_call: TRBJ1-1
cdr3_nt: TGTGCCAGCAGATTGACAGGGGGTAGGACTGAAGCTTTCTTT
cdr3_aa: CASRLTGGRTEAFF

clone_size: -
d_call: -
v_call: TRBV5-4
j_call: TRBJ2-7
cdr3_nt: TGTGCCAGCAGCCCATCTTACGAGCAGTACTTC
cdr3_aa: CASSPSYEQYF

clone_size: few
d_call: -
v_call: TRBV29-1
j_call: TRBJ1-2
cdr3_nt: TGCAGCGTTGAGAGCATCTCTGGTGGCTACACCTTC
cdr3_aa: CSVESISGGYTF

clone_size: many
d_call: -
v_call: TRBV5-1
j_call: TRBJ2-3
cdr3_nt: TGCGCCAGCAGCTTGGAGGGGAAACGAGGCACAGATACGCAGTATTTT
cdr3_aa: CASSLEGKRGTDTQYF

clone_size: few
d_call: -
v_call: TRBV7-2
j_call: TRBJ1-3
cdr3_nt: TGTGCCAGCAGCCCAAGGGACAAGGGAAACACCATATATTTT
cdr3_aa: CASSPRDKGNTIYF

clone_size: few
d_call: -
v_call: TRBV27
j_call: TRBJ1-2
cdr3_nt: TGTGCCAGCAGTTCAAAAGGGGTAGCGGGCGGCTACACCTTC
cdr3_aa: CASSSKGVAGGYTF

clone_size: -
d_call: TRBD1
v_call: TRBV7-2
j_call: TRBJ2-2
cdr3_nt: TGTGCCAGCAGTTTAAGGACAGGGGGTACCGGGGAGCTGTTTTTT
cdr3_aa: CASSLRTGGTGELFF

clone_size: few
d_call: TRBD2
v_call: TRBV29-1
j_call: TRBJ2-3
cdr3_nt: TGCAGCGTCCCCCGAGCGGGAGATCCTGATACGCAGTATTTT
cdr3_aa: CSVPRAGDPDTQYF

clone_size: -
d_call: -
v_call: TRBV7-9
j_call: TRBJ2-2
cdr3_nt: TGTGCCAGCAGCTTACTCTCAGACACCGGGGAGCTGTTTTTT
cdr3_aa: CASSLLSDTGELFF

clone_size: few
d_call: -
v_call: TRBV15
j_call: TRBJ1-5
cdr3_nt: TGTGCCACCAGCAGAGAGCTAGGAGGAGGGGACTATCAGCCCCAGCATTTT
cdr3_aa: CATSRELGGGDYQPQHF

clone_size: -
d_call: -
v_call: TRBV7-2
j_call: TRBJ2-3
cdr3_nt: TGTGCCAGCAGCTTAGTGCGCACAGATACGCAGTATTTT
cdr3_aa: CASSLVRTDTQYF

clone_size: few
d_call: -
v_call: TRBV5-6
j_call: TRBJ2-1
cdr3_nt: TGTGCCAGCACCTTAGTCGGTGAGCAGTTCTTC
cdr3_aa: CASTLVGEQFF

clone_size: -
d_call: -
v_call: TRBV5-5
j_call: TRBJ1-6
cdr3_nt: TGCGCCAGCAGCCTAACAGGGAATTCACCCCTCCACTTT
cdr3_aa: CASSLTGNSPLHF

clone_size: few
d_call: -
v_call: TRBV29-1
j_call: TRBJ2-2
cdr3_nt: TGCAGCGCTATCTGGACCGGGGAGCTGTTTTTT
cdr3_aa: CSAIWTGELFF

clone_size: few
d_call: -
v_call: TRBV4-2
j_call: TRBJ1-4
cdr3_nt: TGTGCCAGCAGCCGCCGAGTTGGGGGGCGTTCAACTAATGAAAAACTGTTTTTT
cdr3_aa: CASSRRVGGRSTNEKLFF

clone_size: -
d_call: TRBD1
v_call: TRBV2
j_call: TRBJ2-5
cdr3_nt: TGTGCCAGCAGTAAGGGACAGGGGACTCAAGAGACCCAGTACTTC
cdr3_aa: CASSKGQGTQETQYF

clone_size: -
d_call: TRBD2
v_call: TRBV19
j_call: TRBJ2-1
cdr3_nt: TGTGCCAGTAGTATTGAAAAGCTCTTAGCGGGGGGGTACAATGAGCAGTTCTTC
cdr3_aa: CASSIEKLLAGGYNEQFF

clone_size: many
d_call: TRBD1
v_call: TRBV5-4
j_call: TRBJ2-2
cdr3_nt: TGTGCCAGCAGCTTTCTAGGGGGCGGCGGGGAGCTGTTTTTT
cdr3_aa: CASSFLGGGGELFF

clone_size: few
d_call: -
v_call: TRBV7-2
j_call: TRBJ2-1
cdr3_nt: TGTGCCAGCAGCCTGACCGGGACAAGTATAGAGCAGTTCTTC
cdr3_aa: CASSLTGTSIEQFF

clone_size: -
d_call: -
v_call: TRBV27
j_call: TRBJ2-7
cdr3_nt: TGTGCCAGCAGTGCGGTGCGGGGCTACGAGCAGTACTTC
cdr3_aa: CASSAVRGYEQYF

clone_size: few
d_call: -
v_call: TRBV6-5
j_call: TRBJ2-5
cdr3_nt: TGTGCCAGCAGTGCCCGACTGAGAAAAGAGACCCAGTACTTC
cdr3_aa: CASSARLRKETQYF

clone_size: few
d_call: TRBD1
v_call: TRBV28
j_call: TRBJ1-2
cdr3_nt: TGTGCCAGCAGTTTACCAGTCGGGACAGGGGCTTATGGCTACACCTTC
cdr3_aa: CASSLPVGTGAYGYTF

clone_size: few
d_call: TRBD1
v_call: TRBV7-2
j_call: TRBJ2-5
cdr3_nt: TGTGCCAGCAGCTTCCCGACAGGGTCCGAGACCCAGTACTTC
cdr3_aa: CASSFPTGSETQYF

clone_size: -
d_call: -
v_call: TRBV4-3
j_call: TRBJ2-3
cdr3_nt: TGCGCCAGCAGCCCGGGGCAGCGGGCAGATACGCAGTATTTT
cdr3_aa: CASSPGQRADTQYF

clone_size: few
d_call: -
v_call: TRBV19
j_call: TRBJ2-1
cdr3_nt: TGTGCCAGTAGTATAAGTAGGCGGTCCTCCTACAATGAGCAGTTCTTC
cdr3_aa: CASSISRRSSYNEQFF

clone_size: -
d_call: -
v_call: TRBV6-1
j_call: TRBJ1-2
cdr3_nt: TGTGCCAGCAGAAACAGGCCTAACTATGGCTACACCTTC
cdr3_aa: CASRNRPNYGYTF

clone_size: -
d_call: TRBD1
v_call: TRBV11-2
j_call: TRBJ2-7
cdr3_nt: TGTGCCAGCAGCTTAAACAGGGGTTACGAGCAGTACTTC
cdr3_aa: CASSLNRGYEQYF

clone_size: -
d_call: TRBD1
v_call: TRBV9
j_call: TRBJ1-1
cdr3_nt: TGTGCCAGCAGCGCGACAGGGGGCAACACTGAAGCTTTCTTT
cdr3_aa: CASSATGGNTEAFF

clone_size: -
d_call: -
v_call: TRBV7-3
j_call: TRBJ2-1
cdr3_nt: TGTGCCAGCAGCTTATCTAGCGCCAATGAGCAGTTCTTC
cdr3_aa: CASSLSSANEQFF

clone_size: few
d_call: -
v_call: TRBV18
j_call: TRBJ2-7
cdr3_nt: TGTGCCAGCTCACCTACGTCCAACGAGCAGTACTTC
cdr3_aa: CASSPTSNEQYF